The 22 T cell receptor beta chains presented below share a single source sample, sequenced in a study of cytomegalovirus exposure and HLA in healthy donors. Vbeta (60) and Jbeta (13) primers were used in the PCR. Profiling relied on immunoSEQ multiplex PCR, and the TCRdb table lists in-frame clones only, not all of them. The sample carries 150,000 to 200,000 clones, approximately 86% recorded once. Material: PBMCs. These receptors originate from a woman aged 18-35 years in good health and CMV-seronegative.

The rearrangement links TRBV6-5 to TRBJ1-3; D is uncertain. Germline CDR1 and CDR2: MNHEY and SVGAGI. This CDR3 is built from 13 residues. V lost 2 bases and J lost 1, with 3 bases in between. CDR3 residues: CASSYTSGNTIYF. The CDR3 DNA reads TGTGCCAGCAGTTACACTTCTGGAAACACCATATATTTT.

The chain carries TRBV5-6 and TRBJ1-1; 10 bases match TRBD1. Germline V gene lookup returns CDR1 SGHDT and CDR2 YYEEEE. With 1 base clipped from V and 4 bases from J, the junction kept 4 bases outside the gene matches. This CDR3 has 15 residues. The DNA for the CDR3 is TGTGCCAGCAGCTTGATGGACAGGGGGGGCACTGAAGCTTTCTTT. Its protein product is CASSLMDRGGTEAFF.

About this clone: At one end the junction does not follow the germline gene, possibly because of a read error. The chain carries TRBV7-7 and TRBJ2-1, with 7 bases lining up with TRBD2. The CDR3 totals 15 residues. Germline V CDR1 and CDR2: SSHAT, FNYEAQ (reference sequence). CDR3 amino acids: CASSLELAPYNEQFF. The CDR3 DNA follows: TGTGCTAGCAGCTTAGAACTAGCGCCGTACAATGAGCAGTTCTTC.

In this sample, this clone turned up once. This sample includes further DNA sequences coding for the same CDR3. This rearrangement joins TRBV4-1 to TRBJ1-1; D call uncertain. Trimming cost V 3 bases and J 2 bases, with 16 bases left between them. Germline CDR1 and CDR2: MGHRA and YSYEKL. The CDR3 spans 16 residues. Written as DNA, the CDR3 is TGCGCCAGCAGCCAGGTACTTGGAGGGAAAAACACTGAAGCTTTCTTT. This translates into CASSQVLGGKNTEAFF.

The V gene is TRBV7-6, the J gene TRBJ1-5; D gene unclear. CDR1 is SGHVS and CDR2 is FNYEAQ in the germline V gene. CDR3 size: 13 residues. Trimming cost V 5 bases and J 6 bases, with 11 bases left between them. CDR3 sequence: CASSPAVAQPQHF. As DNA, the CDR3 is TGTGCCAGCAGCCCAGCGGTGGCTCAGCCCCAGCATTTT.

The chain has TRBV5-1 and TRBJ1-2; D is possibly TRBD1 (5 bases). The V end was cut by 4 bases, the J end by 1 base, with 23 bases between. The CDR3 totals 18 residues. Germline loops: CDR1 SGHRS, CDR2 YFSETQ. The CDR3 DNA sequence: TGCGCCAGCAGCCCTGGATGGACAAGGCCCCGTTATAACTATGGCTACACCTTC. Encoded protein: CASSPGWTRPRYNYGYTF. Full variable domain (rest looked up from reference TRBV5-1 and TRBJ1-2): KAGVTQTPRYLIKTRGQQVTLSCSPISGHRSVSWYQQTPGQGLQFLFEYFSETQRNKGNFPGRFSGRQFSNSRSEMNVSTLELGDSALYLCASSPGWTRPRYNYGYTFGSGTRLTVV.

The CDR3 DNA follows: TGTGCCAGCAGCTTACCGGGTGTACGGGAAGCCTACGAGCAGTACTTC. Amino acid sequence: CASSLPGVREAYEQYF. The V gene is TRBV5-6, the J gene TRBJ2-7, with TRBD2 as a possible D gene (5 bases). The CDR3 is 16 amino acids. V lost 2 bases to trimming and J lost 2 bases, with 17 bases between them. CDR1 is SGHDT, CDR2 YYEEEE, per germline.

The rearrangement uses TRBV4-1 and TRBJ2-1; D ambiguous. CDR3 length equals 13 residues. V was cut by 0 bases and J by 6 bases, with 6 bases left in between. Germline V gives CDR1 MGHRA, CDR2 YSYEKL. CDR3 loop: CASSQEGFNEQFF. The DNA of the CDR3 is TGCGCCAGCAGCCAAGAGGGCTTCAATGAGCAGTTCTTC.

The gene calls are TRBV11-3 and TRBJ2-7; D is uncertain. V was clipped by 3 bases and J by 6 bases, with 12 bases between them. Per the germline V gene, CDR1 is SGHNT and CDR2 is YENEEA. The CDR3 length is 13 residues. CDR3 bases: TGTGCCAGCAGCTTGAACCCCTTGGCCGAGCAGTACTTC. Amino acid sequence: CASSLNPLAEQYF. The complete variable domain, with remaining parts taken from reference TRBV11-3 and TRBJ2-7, reads EAGVVQSPRYKIIEKKQPVAFWCNPISGHNTLYWYLQNLGQGPELLIRYENEEAVDDSQLPKDRFSAERLKGVDSTLKIQPAELGDSAVYLCASSLNPLAEQYFGPGTRLTVT.

The chain uses TRBV4-2 and TRBJ2-7, with D perhaps matching TRBD1 (5 bases). Germline CDR1 and CDR2: LGHNA and YNFKEQ. V lost 1 base and J 0 bases, leaving 10 bases between the germline ends. This CDR3 is 15 amino acids long. CDR3 protein: CASSQARASSYEQYF. DNA of the CDR3: TGTGCCAGCAGCCAAGCCAGGGCTAGCTCCTACGAGCAGTACTTC.

In its sample, this clone was seen once. Written as DNA, the CDR3 is TGTGCCTGGAGTCCGACAGGGGGAGGCGCTTTCTTT. It codes for CAWSPTGGGAFF. The V and J genes are TRBV30 and TRBJ1-1, with 9 bases identical to TRBD1. Trimming at V came to 2 bases and at J to 11 bases, leaving 6 bases not matched to a gene. This CDR3 is built from 12 residues. Germline V CDR1 and CDR2: GTSNPN, SVGIG (reference sequence).

On this clone: One end of the junction does not line up with germline, which may come from a read error. CDR3 residues: CASSPRTGGLNTEAFF. The DNA for the CDR3 is TGTGCCAGCAGCCCCCGGACAGGGGGCTTGAACACTGAAGCTTTCTTT. The rearrangement uses TRBV4-1 and TRBJ1-1, with 11 bases lining up with TRBD1. The CDR3 spans 16 residues. Germline CDR1 and CDR2: MGHRA and YSYEKL.

This chain joins TRBV6-1 and TRBJ1-4; D gene uncertain. Trimming shortened V by 0 bases and J by 2 bases, and 13 bases separated the two germline ends. CDR3 length equals 17 residues. The germline V gene has CDR1 MNHNS and CDR2 SASEGT. In DNA, the CDR3 is TGTGCCAGCAGTGAAGCTCCGAATCTGCAGACTAATGAAAAACTGTTTTTT. This gives the protein CASSEAPNLQTNEKLFF.

This clone turned up a few times. The chain couples TRBV6-1 to TRBJ2-7; 7 bases align to TRBD1. The length of the CDR3 is 15 residues. Germline V lookup: CDR1 MNHNS, CDR2 SASEGT. V shed 6 bases and J 2 bases; nucleotides not matched to a gene: 10. The CDR3 coding sequence is TGTGCCAGCAGGCCTTTAGGGACAGTTACCTACGAGCAGTACTTC. Translated: CASRPLGTVTYEQYF.

The chain carries TRBV7-2 and TRBJ2-7, with 9 nucleotides matching TRBD1. The CDR3 covers 17 residues. CDR1 SGHTA and CDR2 FQGNSA come from the germline V gene. Trimming at V came to 5 bases and at J to 4 bases, leaving 15 bases not matched to a gene. CDR3 nucleotides: TGTGCCAGCAGCCCTGGGGTTACCGGGACAGGGAGTTACGAGCAGTACTTC. Its protein product is CASSPGVTGTGSYEQYF.

The chain links TRBV18 to TRBJ2-1; weak D call: TRBD1 (6 bases). This CDR3 spans 17 amino acids. Trimming shortened V by 5 bases and J by 6 bases, and 23 bases separated the two germline ends. Germline assignment: CDR1 KGHSH and CDR2 LQKENI. CDR3 coding DNA: TGTGCCAGCTCAAGACAGGCGGCTCGGTCATTGGGCAATGAGCAGTTCTTC. It yields the protein CASSRQAARSLGNEQFF.

Comments on this clone: Other DNA variants within this sample encode the same CDR3. The chain is built from TRBV28 and TRBJ1-2, with TRBD1 as a possible D gene (5 bases). Trimming pared 2 bases from V and 4 bases from J, leaving 5 bases between. CDR1 is MDHEN and CDR2 is SYDVKM in the germline V gene. The CDR3 length is 12 residues. The CDR3, as DNA: TGTGCCAGCAGTTTAAGGGGCTATGGCTACACCTTC. It specifies CASSLRGYGYTF.

This rearrangement joins TRBV28 to TRBJ2-7; D is uncertain. V was trimmed by 5 bases and J by 3 bases, leaving 8 bases between them. The CDR3 runs to 12 residues. Looked up from germline, CDR1 is MDHEN and CDR2 is SYDVKM. Written as DNA, the CDR3 is TGTGCCAGCAGTCCCCCTCGCTACGAGCAGTACTTC. It translates to CASSPPRYEQYF.

The chain joins TRBV10-2 to TRBJ2-7; 8 bases map to TRBD2. CDR3 size: 15 residues. V dropped 4 bases and J dropped 0; count of bases not matched to a gene: 5. The germline V gene has CDR1 WSHSY and CDR2 SAAADI. In nucleotides, the CDR3 is TGCGCCAGCAGTGTGAGCGGGGGCTTCTCCTACGAGCAGTACTTC. Translated: CASSVSGGFSYEQYF.

The rearrangement links TRBV5-4 to TRBJ2-7; TRBD1 might be the D (5 bases). The germline V and J ends were trimmed by 0 bases and 3 bases, with 10 bases remaining between them. The V gene's germline CDR1 is SGHNT and CDR2 YYREEE (reference sequence). This CDR3 has 14 residues. The DNA for the CDR3 is TGTGCCAGCAGCTTGGCTGACAGAAGCTACGAGCAGTACTTC. This codes for CASSLADRSYEQYF.

The chain recombines TRBV27 with TRBJ2-7; D not resolved. The CDR3 totals 14 residues. Germline CDR1 and CDR2: MNHEY and SMNVEV (reference sequence). V gave up 2 bases and J gave up 2 bases, with 10 bases separating them. In DNA, the CDR3 is TGTGCCAGCAGTTTAAATAGGAGAACCTACGAGCAGTACTTC. Protein sequence: CASSLNRRTYEQYF.

The chain joins TRBV30 to TRBJ2-3, with 7 nucleotides matching TRBD1. The V segment lost 5 bases and the J segment 0 bases; nucleotides outside the gene matches: 11. This CDR3 has 16 amino acids. CDR1 is GTSNPN, CDR2 SVGIG, per germline (reference sequence). This chain's CDR3 is CAWGAGGLSSTDTQYF. The CDR3 coding sequence is TGTGCCTGGGGAGCAGGGGGATTATCTAGCACAGATACGCAGTATTTT.